Each of the 4 T cell receptor beta chains below was sequenced from the same sample in a study of cytomegalovirus exposure and HLA in healthy donors. PCR amplification relied on 60 Vbeta primers (plus 13 Jbeta primers). Profiled with immunoSEQ multiplex PCR; TCRdb holds only in-frame clones, not every one. This sample has 75,000 to 100,000 clones, with around 73% found just once. Input material: PBMCs. The receptor set was obtained from a female donor in good health and CMV-seronegative.

In its sample, this clone was seen once. Here the CDR3 DNA reads TGCAGTGCCCTGGACAGCTACGAGCAGTACTTC. It yields the protein CSALDSYEQYF. The gene calls are TRBV20-1 and TRBJ2-7; tentatively, D is TRBD1 (6 bases). The CDR3 has 11 amino acids. Between the trimmed V and J ends, which lost 6 bases and 3 bases, there was a span of 9 bases. Germline CDR1 is DFQATT and CDR2 is SNEGSKA (reference sequence).

The chain uses TRBV28 and TRBJ1-5; TRBD1 agrees at 12 bases. V shed 5 bases, J shed 4 bases, and the junction held 12 bases outside the gene matches. The CDR3 sequence is 18 residues long. CDR1 is MDHEN, CDR2 SYDVKM, per germline. CDR3 protein: CASSPRDRGRRANQPQHF. The CDR3 DNA is TGTGCCAGCAGTCCCCGGGACAGGGGGCGCCGGGCAAATCAGCCCCAGCATTTT.

The V gene is TRBV21-1, the J gene TRBJ2-1; the table calls TRBD2, which could not be checked here. TRBV21-1 is assigned pseudogene status. The CDR3 spans 17 residues. The CDR3 DNA reads TGTGCCATGTCCCCTCCGACTAGCGGGAGCTCCTACAATGAGCAGTTCTTC. Protein product: CAMSPPTSGSSYNEQFF.

This clone came up a few times. J is TRBJ2-3 and V is TRBV6-4; 9 nucleotides line up with TRBD2. Germline assignment: CDR1 MRHNA and CDR2 SNTAGT. V shed 3 bases, J shed 1 base, and the junction held 2 bases outside the gene matches. CDR3 size: 15 residues. CDR3 nucleotides: TGTGCCAGCAGTGAGCGGGGGGGAGGCACAGATACGCAGTATTTT. Residues: CASSERGGGTDTQYF.